This TCR beta chain was observed in a study of beta chain features in type 1 diabetes. The CDR3 is made up of 11 amino acids. CDR1 and CDR2 (germline): DFQATT, SNEGSKA (reference sequence). The V end lost 4 bases, the J end lost 5 bases, and 8 bases lay between the germline ends. This clone was picked up a small number of times. The antigen is unknown. This specimen includes other DNA sequences encoding the same CDR3. The investigators reverse transcribed all of the isolated RNA, so they sequenced expressed TCRB transcripts. Measured with immunoSEQ multiplex PCR; TCRdb has only the in-frame clones, and not every one. The sample has some 160,000 clones, around 9.7% seen once. General study findings and limits: TCRB CDR3 length was moderately but significantly reduced in all four CD4+ subsets of Type 1 diabetes patients.

The specimen sequenced was central memory CD4+ T cells from blood. The TCR comes from a woman in her thirties with type 1 diabetes. The chain is built from TRBV20-1 and TRBJ2-5; TRBD2 might be the D (6 bases). CDR3 in DNA: TGCAGTGCTACCAGCGGGGAGACCCAGTACTTC. It is translated as CSATSGETQYF.